Each of the 30 T cell receptor beta chains below was sequenced from the same sample in a study of T cells after yellow fever vaccination (dated by TCRdb to the late 2010s). Libraries were built with 5' RACE. TCRdb shows the sequencer as Illumina NovaSeq 6000. Through fastp at Q25 and MiXCR, TCRdb rebuilt clones from the public reads, retaining in-frame beta chains. Entries that share a CDR3 protein sequence are merged under the most common genes and DNA. The sample table records about 320,000 distinct CDR3 sequences; around 4.5% of these occur just once. Roughly a fifth of the sample is held by the ten biggest clonotypes. Sample treatment or condition, as interpreted from the label and publication: live attenuated yellow fever vaccine strain. Specimen: PBMCs, collected 15 days after the yellow fever booster vaccination. These receptors all stem from a man aged 18 to 30 who received the YFV17D yellow fever vaccine.

This clonotype was detected many times. The chain recombines TRBV20-1 with TRBJ1-6; no firm D call. The CDR3 covers 11 residues. Germline CDR1 reads DFQATT; CDR2 reads SNEGSKA (reference sequence). The germline V and J ends were trimmed by 5 bases and 9 bases, with 8 bases remaining between them. CDR3 loop: CSAPGGSPLHF. The CDR3 DNA sequence: TGCAGTGCTCCCGGTGGTTCACCCCTCCACTTT.

The chain combines TRBV29-1 with TRBJ1-2; 10 bases align to TRBD1. This CDR3 is built from 13 residues. Germline V gene data show CDR1 as SQVTM and CDR2 as ANQGSEA. V gave up 6 bases and J gave up 8 bases; unmatched junction bases: 9. The CDR3: CSVEGQGTGGYTF. The CDR3 bases are TGCAGCGTGGAGGGACAGGGGACTGGCGGCTACACCTTC.

This clonotype was counted many times. The rearrangement uses TRBV5-5 and TRBJ2-3, with 7 bases identical to TRBD1. Trimming cost V 4 bases and J 5 bases; bases outside gene matches: 4. The CDR3 totals 13 residues. Germline V CDR1 and CDR2: SGHKS, YYEKEE (reference sequence). CDR3 amino acids: CASSIYRGDTQYF. DNA for the CDR3: TGTGCCAGCAGCATCTACAGGGGAGATACGCAGTATTTT.

This clonotype was seen many times. This chain connects TRBV27 to TRBJ2-5; D call uncertain. Germline-derived CDR1 and CDR2 are MNHEY and SMNVEV (reference sequence). V was shortened by 8 bases and J by 9 bases, with 16 bases between the two germline ends. This CDR3 has 12 amino acids. The CDR3 region is CASGREVVSQYF. The CDR3 DNA reads as TGTGCCAGCGGCCGTGAGGTGGTGTCCCAGTACTTC.

V gene TRBV30 combines with J gene TRBJ1-5; D gene unclear. The CDR3 has 14 amino acids. Germline assignment: CDR1 GTSNPN and CDR2 SVGIG (reference sequence). V was cut by 0 bases and J by 3 bases, with 9 bases left in between. In DNA, the CDR3 is TGTGCCTGGAGTGTGGGAAATTACAATCAGCCCCAGCATTTT. It specifies CAWSVGNYNQPQHF.

There are many counts of this clonotype. The chain employs TRBV20-1 and TRBJ1-6; D not certain. This CDR3 is built from 13 residues. V lost 6 bases to trimming and J lost 1 base, with 7 bases between them. CDR1 is DFQATT and CDR2 is SNEGSKA in the germline V gene (reference sequence). The DNA for the CDR3 is TGCAGTGCCTTGGGATCCTATAATTCACCCCTCCACTTT. Protein sequence: CSALGSYNSPLHF.

This clonotype was found many times. This chain links TRBV24-1 with TRBJ2-1, with D perhaps TRBD1 (7 bases). The germline CDR1 and CDR2 sequences are KGHDR and SFDVKD. V gave up 8 bases and J gave up 2 bases, with 15 bases separating them. The CDR3 consists of 15 residues. The CDR3 here is CATTAGGRPYNEQFF. In DNA form, the CDR3 reads TGTGCCACCACGGCAGGGGGGCGGCCCTACAATGAGCAGTTCTTC.

This clonotype has a count of ten or more. The chain employs TRBV11-2 and TRBJ2-1; 8 bases agree with TRBD1. The trim removed 3 bases at V and 6 bases at J, leaving 7 bases unmatched. The CDR3 runs to 15 residues. Germline lookup yields CDR1 SGHAT and CDR2 FQNNGV. CDR3 DNA sequence: TGTGCCAGCAGCTTCCAGGGGGCGAGGGGCAATGAGCAGTTCTTC. This translates into CASSFQGARGNEQFF.

Many counts were recorded for this clonotype. J is TRBJ2-1 and V is TRBV21-1; the table's D call, TRBD2, was not checked against the DNA. TRBV21-1 constitutes a pseudogene. The CDR3 spans 22 residues. CDR3 sequence: CASSKGTAHTTSGGSSYNEQFF. The CDR3 coding sequence is TGTGCCAGCAGCAAAGGGACAGCACACACGACTAGCGGGGGTTCCTCCTACAATGAGCAGTTCTTC.

This clonotype came up a few times. The genes are TRBV4-3 and TRBJ2-7; TRBD1 or TRBD2 may be the D gene (6 bases each). In germline, CDR1 is LGHNA, CDR2 YSLEER. CDR3 length: 11 amino acids. Deletions cut 10 bases from V and 5 bases from J, with 12 bases between. The DNA of the CDR3 is TGCGCCACAGGAGGGGGAGACGAGCAGTACGTC. It specifies CATGGGDEQYV.

This clonotype is a singleton in its sample. Since a much larger clone is just one base distant, this may be a read error. The chain is built from TRBV20-1 and TRBJ2-1; D remains ambiguous. The CDR3 runs 14 residues. Germline loops: CDR1 DFQATT, CDR2 SNEGSKA (reference sequence). CDR3 residues: CSARDPLGGDEEFF. For the CDR3, the DNA is TGCAGTGCTAGAGACCCCCTGGGTGGCGATGAGGAGTTCTTC.

This clonotype has at least ten counts. DNA of the CDR3: TGTGCCAGCAGCGACCGACTAGCGGGGGGCACAGATACGCAGTATTTT. Translated, it gives CASSDRLAGGTDTQYF. The genes are TRBV7-2 and TRBJ2-3, with 12 bases matching TRBD2. The CDR3 runs 16 residues. V shed 5 bases, J shed 1 base, and the junction held 4 bases outside the gene matches. Germline lookup yields CDR1 SGHTA and CDR2 FQGNSA.

This clonotype was picked up many times. The V call is TRBV24-1, the J call TRBJ2-2; 14 nucleotides match TRBD2. This CDR3 spans 17 amino acids. Trimming at V came to 7 bases and at J to 0 bases, leaving 3 bases not matched to a gene. Germline V gene data show CDR1 as KGHDR and CDR2 as SFDVKD. The CDR3 region is CATSGTSGGPNTGELFF. The CDR3 coding sequence is TGTGCCACCAGCGGGACTAGCGGGGGCCCGAACACCGGGGAGCTGTTTTTT.

There are a few counts of this clonotype. This chain joins TRBV12-3 or TRBV12-4 and TRBJ2-5; unclear D gene. CDR3 length: 14 amino acids. V was trimmed by 3 bases and J by 3 bases, leaving 11 bases between them. Written as DNA, the CDR3 is TGTGCCAGCAGTTTGCTATCTCGGGAAGAGACCCAGTACTTC. It codes for CASSLLSREETQYF.

V and J are TRBV4-3 and TRBJ2-2, with TRBD1 as a possible D gene (5 bases). This CDR3 has 16 amino acids. V shed 5 bases and J shed 3 bases, with 16 bases lying between them. Germline V CDR1 and CDR2: LGHNA, YSLEER. The CDR3 nucleotides are TGCGCCAGCAGCATTTTTGGGCTAGGGGACACCGGGGAGCTGTTTTTT. This translates into CASSIFGLGDTGELFF.

CDR3 loop: CSARSGGYGYTF. In nucleotides, the CDR3 is TGCAGTGCTAGATCAGGGGGCTATGGCTACACCTTC. The V and J genes are TRBV20-1 and TRBJ1-2, with TRBD1 matching 7 bases. Germline-derived CDR1 and CDR2 are DFQATT and SNEGSKA (reference sequence). The CDR3 runs to 12 residues. With V trimmed by 2 bases and J by 4 bases, 1 base remained unmatched.

There are many counts of this clonotype. The chain joins TRBV4-3 to TRBJ1-2, with 7 bases fitting TRBD1. CDR1 and CDR2 (germline): LGHNA, YSLEER. J lost 8 bases, V lost 1 base, and 13 bases had no gene match. The CDR3 is 16 amino acids. The CDR3 sequence is CASSQVPRGRARGYTF. The DNA of the CDR3 is TGCGCCAGCAGCCAAGTTCCCAGGGGGAGGGCGAGGGGCTACACCTTC.

There are many counts of this clonotype. The rearrangement uses TRBV7-8 and TRBJ1-2; no clear D gene. CDR1 and CDR2 from the germline V gene are SGHVS and FQNEAQ. This CDR3 contains 14 residues. V was shortened by 5 bases and J by 5 bases, with 15 bases between the two germline ends. The CDR3 bases are TGTGCCAGCAGCATAGGGTCGGCAGCGTATGGCTACACCTTC. It is translated as CASSIGSAAYGYTF.

This chain links TRBV20-1 with TRBJ2-7; 10 bases align to TRBD1. This CDR3 has 13 residues. V gave up 5 bases and J gave up 2 bases; unmatched junction bases: 3. In germline, CDR1 is DFQATT, CDR2 SNEGSKA (reference sequence). CDR3 nucleotides: TGCAGTGCTCCTGGACAGGGGGCCTACGAGCAGTACTTC. Its protein product is CSAPGQGAYEQYF.

This clonotype was seen many times. The chain combines TRBV24-1 with TRBJ2-7; D is unclear. Trimming stripped 10 bases from V and 0 bases from J, with 15 bases between. This CDR3 has 14 residues. Germline-derived CDR1 and CDR2 are KGHDR and SFDVKD. CDR3 sequence (DNA): TGTGCCACTACCGTACCGGAAAGCTCCTACGAGCAGTACTTC. Residues: CATTVPESSYEQYF.

The chain employs TRBV4-1 and TRBJ1-6; 9 positions match TRBD1. Germline lookup yields CDR1 MGHRA and CDR2 YSYEKL. The CDR3 extends over 18 amino acids. Trimming at V came to 3 bases and at J to 0 bases, leaving 6 bases not matched to a gene. CDR3 sequence: CASSHVGTGSSYNSPLHF. CDR3 DNA: TGCGCCAGCAGCCACGTTGGGACAGGGAGCTCCTATAATTCACCCCTCCACTTT.

This clonotype was recorded at least ten times. The chain is built from TRBV4-1 and TRBJ2-1; 9 positions agree with TRBD1. The CDR3 runs to 16 residues. V dropped 11 bases and J dropped 0; count of bases not matched to a gene: 11. CDR1 is MGHRA and CDR2 is YSYEKL in the germline V gene. The CDR3 here is CASGDRVIFSYNEQFF. The CDR3 DNA reads as TGCGCCTCTGGGGACAGGGTAATTTTCTCCTACAATGAGCAGTTCTTC.

The chain recombines TRBV7-8 with TRBJ2-5; D might be TRBD1 or TRBD2, each matching 5 bases. Trimming stripped 7 bases from V and 0 bases from J, with 15 bases between. The CDR3 covers 15 residues. CDR1 and CDR2 from the germline V gene are SGHVS and FQNEAQ. This CDR3 reads CASTLRQRYQETQYF. DNA of the CDR3: TGTGCCAGCACCCTCAGACAGCGGTACCAAGAGACCCAGTACTTC.

Many counts were recorded for this clonotype. The chain links TRBV12-5 to TRBJ2-7; TRBD1 matches at 7 bases. The CDR3 is made up of 16 amino acids. Germline V CDR1 and CDR2: LGHNT, FRNRAP. V was pared by 0 bases and J by 5 bases, with 10 bases of the junction left unmatched. The CDR3 here is CASGLVIGPRGHEQYF. The CDR3 region has the DNA TGTGCTAGTGGTTTGGTTATTGGTCCGAGGGGGCACGAGCAGTACTTC.

A few counts support this clonotype. The chain uses TRBV20-1 and TRBJ1-6; 11 bases align to TRBD1. Germline CDR1 DFQATT, CDR2 SNEGSKA (reference sequence). V dropped 6 bases and J dropped 10; count of bases not matched to a gene: 14. This CDR3 comprises 16 residues. DNA of the CDR3: TGCAGTGCCCGGACAGGGGGCCGGAATGTAGAGTCACCCCTCCACTTT. Its translation: CSARTGGRNVESPLHF.

The genes are TRBV18 and TRBJ2-1; D tentatively fits TRBD1 or TRBD2 (5 bases each). Trimming took off 0 bases at V and 4 bases at J, with 16 bases between the two ends. The CDR3 covers 17 residues. The germline CDR1 and CDR2 sequences are KGHSH and LQKENI. Here the CDR3 reads CASSPPKGDRTYNEQFF. DNA for the CDR3: TGTGCCAGCTCACCACCTAAAGGGGACCGGACTTACAATGAGCAGTTCTTC.

In its sample, this clonotype was seen many times. This rearrangement joins TRBV7-9 to TRBJ1-1; D perhaps matches TRBD1 (6 bases). V was cut by 0 bases and J by 2 bases, with 13 bases left in between. The CDR3 has 16 amino acids. Germline loops: CDR1 SEHNR, CDR2 FQNEAQ (reference sequence). CDR3 loop: CASSLALGGANTEAFF. In DNA form, the CDR3 reads TGTGCCAGCAGCTTAGCCCTGGGGGGGGCAAACACTGAAGCTTTCTTT.

This clonotype was detected only a few times. The V call is TRBV5-4, the J call TRBJ2-2; 8 positions match TRBD1. Germline V gene lookup returns CDR1 SGHNT and CDR2 YYREEE (reference sequence). Trimming removed 0 bases from V and 3 bases from J; junction bases left unmatched: 7. The CDR3 extends over 17 amino acids. The CDR3 sequence: CASSLVIQGAYTGELFF. CDR3 DNA sequence: TGTGCCAGCAGCTTGGTTATCCAGGGGGCCTACACCGGGGAGCTGTTTTTT.

This clonotype was picked up a small number of times. J is TRBJ1-6 and V is TRBV20-1, with D possibly being TRBD1 (6 bases). There are 13 residues in the CDR3. The V end was cut by 3 bases, the J end by 12 bases, with 15 bases between. Germline CDR1 DFQATT, CDR2 SNEGSKA (reference sequence). CDR3 region: CSARAGTQVPLHF. CDR3 coding DNA: TGCAGTGCTAGGGCCGGGACACAAGTACCCCTCCACTTT.

This clonotype was recorded at least ten times. The chain couples TRBV4-1 to TRBJ2-5; TRBD2 might be the D (5 bases). Between the trimmed V and J ends, which lost 6 bases and 5 bases, there was a span of 22 bases. The length of the CDR3 is 16 residues. Looked up from germline, CDR1 is MGHRA and CDR2 is YSYEKL. The DNA for the CDR3 is TGCGCCAGCAGTCCGATTCCGGGAAGGCCATGGGAGACCCAGTACTTC. This translates into CASSPIPGRPWETQYF.